This T cell receptor (beta chain) was recorded in a study of regulatory T cells in long-lasting Graves disease (dated by TCRdb to the early 2020s). For the wider study: In the newly diagnosed Graves' disease group, patients had been taking antithyroid drugs for less than 3 months. Persistent Graves' disease patients were compared with newly diagnosed Graves' disease patients by peripheral blood TCR sequencing and RNA sequencing. A total of approximately 35 samples underwent TCR sequencing: some 13 from persistent and approximately 20 from newly diagnosed Graves' disease patients. The study took place in China and was registered as a clinical trial.

The library was built by means of multiplex PCR. Instrument used: Illumina HiSeq 4000. iRepertoire HTBI primers and Arm-PCR amplification of CDR3 regions were used to construct TCR beta libraries. Before sequencing, the PCR products went through gel purification. The source study handled its data this way. Across samples, 55 to 80 TRBV and 12 to 15 TRBJ segments were identified and used for gene usage analysis of CDR3 amino acid clonotypes. COPE and FqMerger were used to merge the filtered high-quality paired reads into contigs. BLAST was used to align contigs to the IMGT TRBV, TRBD and TRBJ reference genes, and CDR3 was defined following IMGT. Highly expanded clones were defined as clonotypes with a frequency above 0.1%. Repertoire diversity was measured by Shannon entropy, and V-J evenness by the Gini coefficient. Public clonotypes were defined as clonotypes shared by more than one individual. TCRdb reprocessing: public reads trimmed at Q25 with fastp, clones called with MiXCR, in-frame beta chains kept. A single entry per CDR3 protein holds the most common genes and DNA from its merged rows. These V and J calls derive from TCRdb rather than the authors' analysis. This sample comprises hundreds of thousands of distinct CDR3 sequences, about 14% of them detected only once. Together, the top ten hold 10% of the sample.

The junction shows trimming of 4 bases on V and 8 bases on J, plus 8 bases between the germline ends. The germline V gene sets CDR1 to SQVTM and CDR2 to ANQGSEA. CDR3 length: 10 amino acids, cysteine to phenylalanine. The retained sequence is limited to the CDR3, 30 bases, with the frame set at the first base. This clonotype appeared a few times. It lacks a known antigen. Base qualities are not at hand, and no much larger clone is one base apart. The time point tag for this specimen amounts to: newly diagnosed GD, antithyroid drugs for less than 3 months. For both TCR sequencing and RNA sequencing, RNA was extracted from PBMCs using TRIzol. Graves' disease was diagnosed according to American Thyroid Association guidelines. Patients were recruited from an endocrinology department in Xi'an, China. From each patient, 7.5 to 9.5 milliliters of peripheral blood was collected into an EDTA anticoagulant tube. PBMCs were isolated by Ficoll Paque Plus density gradient separation without further T cell sorting. An Agilent 2100 Bioanalyzer and agarose gel were used to check RNA quality, while a NanoDrop 2000 measured RNA concentration.

Overall results and qualifications from the work: Persistent disease showed preferential use of TRBV28, TRBJ1-2 and TRBJ2-5, whereas newly diagnosed disease favored TRBV20-1 and TRBJ2-1. Persistent patients shared more public clonotypes among themselves (2,741) than newly diagnosed patients did (roughly 920). The small sample size was acknowledged by the authors as a limitation that may reduce accuracy. The study examined only peripheral blood because the primary lesion, thyroid tissue, could not be accessed. Sequencing and analysis were limited to the TCR beta chain. Compared with newly diagnosed patients, patients with persistent Graves' disease had lower TCR Shannon entropy and fewer highly expanded clones, which suggests clonal expansion.

The same sample was also used in a study of T cells in Graves' hyperthyroidism and ophthalmopathy. From that second study: Graves' hyperthyroidism was defined as stable when no progression to ophthalmopathy occurred over 18 months of follow-up. The hyperthyroidism patients were between 18 and 65 years old and newly diagnosed, with a disease duration of less than 2 months. Any patient with an uncontrolled infection, another autoimmune disease, pregnancy or lactation was excluded. Diagnoses were established on the basis of clinical symptoms, serum thyroxine and TRAb, thyroid ultrasound, and orbital computed tomography. The first round of RT-PCR for the TCR CDR3 was performed with the HTBI primer set and the Qiagen OneStep RT-PCR kit. Most expanded thyroid clonotypes (frequency above 0.001) were also detected in blood, suggesting blood repertoires may reflect thyroid immune responses. A 13 V-J signature model separated ophthalmopathy from stable hyperthyroidism, with roughly 88% sensitivity and 81.08% specificity in cross-validation and 80%/75% in testing. During validation, the model predicted progression to ophthalmopathy a median of around 7 months ahead of onset, with just under 71% sensitivity and about 72% specificity. To identify distinguishing TCR V-J signatures, a discovery cohort of 100 patients was used, comprising 40 to 45 with Graves' ophthalmopathy and some 60 with stable Graves' hyperthyroidism. Prospective prediction of ophthalmopathy was tested in an independent validation cohort of 18 hyperthyroidism patients and 15 to 17 patients who later progressed to ophthalmopathy. The 90 or so discovery patients were randomly split 7:3 into training and test sets. Thyroid tissue and blood T-cell repertoires from roughly 6 Graves' hyperthyroidism patients were also compared in the study. After sampling, hyperthyroidism patients received methimazole starting at 30 mg daily, and ophthalmopathy patients received high-dose intravenous methylprednisolone. The libraries were constructed in a second round of multiplex PCR and then size-selected and purified. Sequencing of the libraries was done on an Illumina HiSeq2000 using paired-end 100 bp reads. SOAPnuke was used to process the raw data, removing reads that contained adapters or uncalled bases, had a mean Phred below 15, or lacked an exact match to the constant primer or identifier. High-quality paired reads were merged with COPE v1.2.5, and unique nucleotide sequences were defined as clonotypes. MiTCR v1.1 was used to align clonotypes to the IMGT TRBV, TRBD and TRBJ reference segments. The analysis was restricted to V-J combinations with a frequency above 0.0001, which together covered 98% to 99.2% of the repertoires. The TCS score was defined as the ratio of F50 (clonal expansion) to E x V (chaos), calculated using BLOSUM62-based TCRdist between CDR3 peptides within each V-J. Welch's t-statistics and random forest reduced approximately 520 V-J features to 10 to 15, which were used in a naive Bayes classifier (R e1071). Sample size was not statistically predetermined, and blinding of investigators to group allocation was not performed. TCR Vbeta CDR3 sequencing of 140 or so peripheral blood samples (43 ophthalmopathy, 75 to 80 hyperthyroidism and roughly 17 progressor patients) is reported in the paper.

Sequenced here: peripheral blood mononuclear cells (PBMCs), sampled at new diagnosis, from a patient treated with antithyroid drugs. The rearranged chain carries TRBV29-1 and TRBJ1-2; TRBD1 is possibly the D segment (5 matching bases). This clonotype was obtained from a man aged 25 to 45 with Graves disease. Donor details come from another sample of the same person, matched by shared clones. The CDR3 region has the sequence CSVGAGGYTF. The DNA reads as follows: TGCAGCGTTGGAGCAGGGGGCTACACCTTC.